This entry lists 20 T cell receptor beta chains sequenced from one sample in a study of regulatory T cells in long-lasting Graves disease. As to time point: persistent/refractory GD, antithyroid drugs over 5 years with positive TRAb. There was RNA extracted from PBMCs, and the TCR library was made from it. Relying on iRepertoire HTBI primers and Arm-PCR of CDR3 regions, the team built TCR beta libraries. MiXCR, applied by TCRdb to the multiplex PCR reads, yields one record per CDR3 protein. Here the sample spans 600,000 to 850,000 distinct CDR3 sequences, about 30% being singletons. The sample here was peripheral blood mononuclear cells (PBMCs), taken when the disease was refractory, from a patient treated with antithyroid drugs. The receptor source for this set is a female donor with Graves disease.

This chain links TRBV15 with TRBJ2-7; D not resolved. Germline CDR1 LNHNV, CDR2 YYDKDF (reference sequence). Deletions cut 1 base from V and 3 bases from J, with 13 bases between. This CDR3 spans 15 amino acids. Written as DNA, the CDR3 is TGTGCCACCAGCAGAGGCCAAGGGTCCCTCTACGAGCAGTACTTC. It specifies CATSRGQGSLYEQYF.

This clonotype showed up just a few times. V is TRBV29-1 and J is TRBJ2-7; 8 bases fit TRBD1. Germline values: CDR1 SQVTM, CDR2 ANQGSEA. Trimming removed 1 base from V and 12 bases from J; junction bases left unmatched: 14. This CDR3 contains 14 residues. Here the CDR3 DNA reads TGCAGCGTTGAAGGTGGGACAGGAGATGGGGCTAGGTACTTC. It specifies CSVEGGTGDGARYF.

This clonotype has only a few counts. The chain combines TRBV2 with TRBJ1-5; D not resolved. V lost 6 bases, J lost 1 base, and 10 bases lay in between. CDR3 size: 14 residues. The germline V gene encodes CDR1 SNHLY and CDR2 FYNNEI. CDR3 sequence reads: CASRPLASNQPQHF. CDR3 bases: TGTGCCAGCAGACCCTTGGCGAGCAATCAGCCCCAGCATTTT. The variable domain in full, with the rest retrieved from reference TRBV2 and TRBJ1-5, is EPEVTQTPSHQVTQMGQEVILRCVPISNHLYFYWYRQILGQKVEFLVSFYNNEISEKSEIFDDQFSVERPDGSNFTLKIRSTKLEDSAMYFCASRPLASNQPQHFGDGTRLSIL.

This chain connects TRBV11-2 to TRBJ1-6; D is perhaps TRBD1 (6 bases). V was cut by 1 base and J by 8 bases, with 21 bases left in between. The CDR3 has 18 residues. CDR1 is SGHAT, CDR2 FQNNGV, per germline. The CDR3 spells CASSLGGGGADWYSPLHF. The CDR3 region has the DNA TGTGCCAGCAGCTTAGGCGGGGGCGGAGCCGACTGGTATTCACCCCTCCACTTT.

This chain joins TRBV5-1 and TRBJ2-7; the D is unclear. Trimming stripped 0 bases from V and 2 bases from J, with 9 bases between. Germline V gives CDR1 SGHRS, CDR2 YFSETQ. The CDR3 sequence is 14 residues long. The CDR3 coding sequence is TGCGCCAGCAGCTTGGCACAGCCCACCTACGAGCAGTACTTC. Amino acids: CASSLAQPTYEQYF. Filled out from reference TRBV5-1 and TRBJ2-7, the complete variable domain reads KAGVTQTPRYLIKTRGQQVTLSCSPISGHRSVSWYQQTPGQGLQFLFEYFSETQRNKGNFPGRFSGRQFSNSRSEMNVSTLELGDSALYLCASSLAQPTYEQYFGPGTRLTVT.

The rearrangement uses TRBV9 and TRBJ2-7; the match to TRBD2 covers 7 bases. This CDR3 region has 14 residues. Germline V gives CDR1 SGDLS, CDR2 YYNGEE. J gave up 3 bases and V 7 bases, and 10 bases lay outside the gene matches. The CDR3 sequence: CASGGGDGVYEQYF. The CDR3 DNA is TGTGCCAGCGGGGGGGGGGACGGAGTCTACGAGCAGTACTTC.

This clonotype was observed at least ten times. CDR3 amino acids: CASSLAGTSGSYEQYF. The DNA of the CDR3 is TGTGCCAGCAGTTTAGCGGGGACTAGCGGGAGCTACGAGCAGTACTTC. The chain uses TRBV12-3 or TRBV12-4 and TRBJ2-7; 14 positions match TRBD2. After removal of 0 bases from V and 3 bases from J, the junction contained 1 base not matched to a gene. This CDR3 is built from 16 residues.

The chain carries TRBV5-5 and TRBJ1-4, with 11 bases fitting TRBD1. With V trimmed by 6 bases and J by 7 bases, 17 bases remained unmatched. Germline CDR1 SGHKS, CDR2 YYEKEE (reference sequence). This CDR3 is built from 18 residues. The CDR3 region has the DNA TGTGCCAGCAATCCCGTCGCGGGACAGGGGGTGGTTGGTGAAAAACTGTTTTTT. Translating gives CASNPVAGQGVVGEKLFF.

This clonotype has more than one count but fewer than ten. This chain connects TRBV29-1 to TRBJ1-2; possibly TRBD1 for D (6 bases). CDR1 SQVTM and CDR2 ANQGSEA come from the germline V gene. The CDR3 contains 10 residues. Trimming shortened V by 7 bases and J by 8 bases, and 11 bases separated the two germline ends. The CDR3 region is CSAEDSGYTF. The CDR3, as DNA: TGCAGCGCCGAGGACAGCGGCTACACCTTC.

This clonotype has more than one count but fewer than ten. The CDR3 here is CASGTAYSNQPQHF. As DNA, the CDR3 is TGTGCCAGCGGGACAGCTTATAGCAATCAGCCCCAGCATTTT. V usage is TRBV2 and J usage is TRBJ1-5; 7 bases fit TRBD1. Germline V gene sequence: CDR1 SNHLY, CDR2 FYNNEI. V lost 8 bases and J lost 0; bases outside the gene matches: 4. The CDR3 has 14 residues.

This clonotype was detected only a few times. This chain joins TRBV27 and TRBJ2-7; D tentatively reads TRBD1 or TRBD2 (7 bases each). With 5 bases removed from V and 2 bases from J, the gap between germline ends came to 16 bases. There are 15 residues in the CDR3. CDR1 MNHEY and CDR2 SMNVEV come from the germline V gene (reference sequence). The CDR3 region is CASSPRQGGPYEQYF. DNA for the CDR3: TGTGCCAGCAGTCCACGACAGGGAGGGCCCTACGAGCAGTACTTC.

This clonotype was seen more than once but under ten times. V usage is TRBV30 and J usage is TRBJ1-5; the match to TRBD1 covers 7 bases. V dropped 3 bases and J dropped 7; count of bases not matched to a gene: 6. Germline CDR1 and CDR2: GTSNPN and SVGIG (reference sequence). The CDR3 runs to 13 residues. The CDR3 loop is CAWRAGGGQPQHF. For the CDR3, the DNA is TGTGCCTGGAGGGCAGGGGGAGGCCAGCCCCAGCATTTT.

Turning to this clonotype: A read error is possible here, since a much larger clone lies one base away. The rearrangement uses TRBV6-1 and TRBJ1-1; tentative D call: TRBD1 (5 bases). Germline assignment: CDR1 MNHNS and CDR2 SASEGT. The CDR3 consists of 15 residues. V was pared by 6 bases and J by 2 bases, with 16 bases between. The CDR3: CASRGAGTTNTEAFF. The DNA of the CDR3 is TGTGCCAGCAGAGGGGCAGGGACTACCAACACTGAAGCTTTCTTT.

The chain employs TRBV12-3 or TRBV12-4 and TRBJ2-6, with no clear D. Deletions cut 6 bases from V and 5 bases from J, with 11 bases between. The length of the CDR3 is 14 residues. The CDR3 nucleotides read TGTGCCAGCAGGCCAGGCGTGCGGGCCAACGTCCTGACTTTC. Amino acids: CASRPGVRANVLTF.

The CDR3 nucleotides read TGTGCCAGCAGCCCCCTTATCGGAGGGGGAGTTAAAGCCAAAAACATTCAGTACTTC. Its protein is CASSPLIGGGVKAKNIQYF. This rearrangement joins TRBV7-9 to TRBJ2-4; D is perhaps TRBD1 or TRBD2 (6 bases each). Germline V gene lookup returns CDR1 SEHNR and CDR2 FQNEAQ (reference sequence). Trimming took 5 bases from V and 0 from J, leaving 23 bases between them. There are 19 residues in the CDR3.

This clonotype occurred a few times. CDR3 amino acids: CASSFTGQRSSGNTIYF. The DNA for the CDR3 is TGCGCCAGCAGCTTTACGGGACAGCGGAGCTCTGGAAACACCATATATTTT. The rearrangement joins TRBV5-1 to TRBJ1-3; 7 bases are shared with TRBD1. V lost 2 bases, J lost 0 bases, and 8 bases stayed unmatched. Germline CDR1 SGHRS, CDR2 YFSETQ. CDR3 length equals 17 residues.

The chain recombines TRBV6-2 or TRBV6-3 with TRBJ1-2; D is perhaps TRBD1 (6 bases). Germline V gives CDR1 MNHEY, CDR2 SVGEGT. The CDR3 loop spans 16 amino acids. Trimming took off 2 bases at V and 5 bases at J, with 18 bases between the two ends. The CDR3 nucleotides are TGTGCCAGCAGTTACGGGGGGGGGGCTGATGGGTATGGCTACACCTTC. It encodes CASSYGGGADGYGYTF.

The rearrangement links TRBV7-9 to TRBJ2-7, with 11 bases lining up with TRBD2. Per germline, CDR1 SEHNR and CDR2 FQNEAQ (reference sequence). V was clipped by 1 base and J by 3 bases; unmatched bases: 5. The CDR3 length is 16 residues. The CDR3 loop reads CASSLELAGVGYEQYF. CDR3 nucleotides: TGTGCCAGCAGCTTAGAACTAGCGGGAGTAGGCTACGAGCAGTACTTC.

This clonotype was counted at least ten times. The rearrangement joins TRBV12-3 or TRBV12-4 to TRBJ1-1; D unclear. CDR3 length: 12 amino acids. Trimming removed 3 bases at V and 8 bases at J, with 10 bases between. The CDR3 sequence is CASSLYSAEAFF. CDR3 sequence (DNA): TGTGCCAGCAGTTTGTATAGCGCCGAAGCTTTCTTT.

The V call is TRBV20-1, the J call TRBJ2-7; D perhaps matches TRBD1 (5 bases). V lost 0 bases, J lost 1 base, and 13 bases lay in between. The germline V gene has CDR1 DFQATT and CDR2 SNEGSKA (reference sequence). The CDR3 contains 15 residues. The CDR3 bases are TGCAGTGCTAGAGAGAGCGCTCAGGGATCCTACGAGCAGTACTTC. Amino acids: CSARESAQGSYEQYF.